Described below is a single T cell receptor (beta chain) sequence and its context. Its antigen is unknown. A much larger clonotype is one base distant, so this may be a read error. Because the CDR3 is missing its conserved closing phenylalanine or tryptophan, this is likely a read error. An expansion of CD8+CD57+ cells by flow cytometry had been shown in patients chosen for sequencing. The data were obtained in a study of CD8+CD57+ T cells in acquired aplastic anemia. Study-level information: Each DNA sample taken from sorted CD4+ and CD8+ cells came to about 3.2 ug on average.

Profiling that covered TCR beta VDJ and CDR3 relied on genomic DNA as its template. TCRdb re-derived calls from the reads in MiXCR, one entry per CDR3 protein. The sample has 90,000 to 150,000 distinct CDR3 sequences; 55% to 60% are singletons. General study results and limits: No significant patient-versus-control difference appeared in CD8+ Simpson's diversity.

The origin of this receptor is a human donor with aplastic anemia. The sequenced sample was sorted CD4+, CD8+, or CD8+CD57+ T cells (not recorded which) from PBMCs.

The CDR3 spells CASSVELLALTDTQYL. The CDR3 DNA follows: TGTGCCAGCAGCGTAGAGCTACTAGCTCTTACAGATACGCAGTATCTT. The genes are TRBV9 and TRBJ2-3; perhaps TRBD2 as D (6 bases). Looked up from germline, CDR1 is SGDLS and CDR2 is YYNGEE. V lost 0 bases to trimming and J lost 3 bases, with 14 bases between them. There are 16 residues in the CDR3.